This TCR beta chain was retrieved from a study of blood T cell repertoires in COVID-19. Overall study context: Collection of acute and convalescent COVID-19 samples took place in the United States, Italy and Spain. Sources were T cells, B-cell-depleted T cells, or PBMCs; the material itself was cDNA or gDNA.

Germline V gene sequence: CDR1 SNHLY, CDR2 FYNNEI. The CDR3 length is 16 residues. V was clipped by 2 bases and J by 7 bases; unmatched bases: 8. In the original analysis: Estimation of nucleated cell counts was performed using reference gene primer amplification. Sequenced by immunoSEQ multiplex PCR; TCRdb stores in-frame clones only, minus some. Clonal size and the V and J genes are those of that table, whereas D and trimming came from the DNA. This table holds over 300,000 clones, around 86% found once. The receptor was derived from a woman in her forties or fifties with acute or convalescent COVID-19. The chain links TRBV2 to TRBJ1-6, with TRBD1 matching 7 bases. Specimen: peripheral blood. CDR3 amino acids: CASSEHPTGVNSPLHF. For the CDR3, the DNA is TGTGCCAGCAGTGAACATCCCACAGGGGTAAATTCACCCCTCCACTTT.